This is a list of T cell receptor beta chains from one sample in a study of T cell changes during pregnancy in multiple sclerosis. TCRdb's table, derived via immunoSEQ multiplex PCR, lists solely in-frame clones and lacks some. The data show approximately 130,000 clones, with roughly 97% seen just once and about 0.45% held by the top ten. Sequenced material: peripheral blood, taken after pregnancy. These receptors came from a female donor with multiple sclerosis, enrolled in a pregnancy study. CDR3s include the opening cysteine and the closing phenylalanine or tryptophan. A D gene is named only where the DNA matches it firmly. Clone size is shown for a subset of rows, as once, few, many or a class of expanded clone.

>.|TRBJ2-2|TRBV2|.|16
CASRGALSEGTGELFF
TGTGCCAGCAGGGGAGCTCTCTCGGAGGGCACCGGGGAGCTGTTTTTT
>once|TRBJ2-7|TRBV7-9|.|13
CASSPTGAYEQYF
TGTGCCAGCAGCCCGACAGGCGCCTACGAGCAGTACTTC
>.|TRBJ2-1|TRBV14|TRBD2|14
CASSQGGGSAEQFF
TGTGCCAGCAGCCAAGGGGGGGGGTCCGCTGAGCAGTTCTTC
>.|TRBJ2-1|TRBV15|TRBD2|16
CATSRPSGNPYNEQFF
TGTGCCACCAGCAGACCGAGCGGGAACCCTTACAATGAGCAGTTCTTC
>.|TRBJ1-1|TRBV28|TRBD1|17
CASSSIPGQGIVPEAFF
TGTGCCAGCAGTTCGATCCCGGGACAGGGAATAGTACCTGAAGCTTTCTTT
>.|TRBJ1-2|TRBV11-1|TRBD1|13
CASSLDRADGYTF
TGTGCCAGCAGCCTAGACAGGGCTGATGGCTACACCTTC
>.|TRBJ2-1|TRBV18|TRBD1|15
CASSPTGASYNEQFF
TGTGCCAGCTCACCAACAGGGGCATCCTACAATGAGCAGTTCTTC
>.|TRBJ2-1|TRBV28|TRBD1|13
CASGTGLSNEQFF
TGTGCCAGCGGGACAGGGTTGAGCAATGAGCAGTTCTTC
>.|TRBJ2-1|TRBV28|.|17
CASSLSLTRERINEQFF
TGTGCCAGCAGTTTATCATTGACGCGGGAACGTATCAATGAGCAGTTCTTC
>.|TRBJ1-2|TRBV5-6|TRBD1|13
CASSSPTGDGYTF
TGTGCCAGCAGCTCCCCGACAGGGGATGGCTACACCTTC
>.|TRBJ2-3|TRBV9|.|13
CASSQLEWDTQYF
TGTGCCAGCAGCCAATTGGAGTGGGATACGCAGTATTTT
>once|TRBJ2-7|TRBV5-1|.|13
CASSQGGIYEQYF
TGCGCCAGCAGTCAGGGGGGAATCTACGAGCAGTACTTC
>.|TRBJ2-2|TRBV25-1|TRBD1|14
CASRDRMNTGELFF
TGTGCCAGCAGGGACAGGATGAACACCGGGGAGCTGTTTTTT
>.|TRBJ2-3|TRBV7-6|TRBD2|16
CASSLEGLANTDTQYF
TGTGCCAGCAGCTTAGAGGGACTAGCGAACACAGATACGCAGTATTTT
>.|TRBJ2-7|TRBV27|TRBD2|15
CASSPSSGSWYEQYF
TGTGCCAGCAGCCCCTCTAGCGGGAGTTGGTACGAGCAGTACTTC
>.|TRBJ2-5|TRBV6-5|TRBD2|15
CASSPGLADRETQYF
TGTGCCAGCAGCCCGGGACTAGCGGACCGAGAGACCCAGTACTTC
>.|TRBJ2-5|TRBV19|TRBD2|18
CASSIDGTSGRMRETQYF
TGTGCCAGTAGTATAGATGGGACTAGCGGGAGGATGCGAGAGACCCAGTACTTC
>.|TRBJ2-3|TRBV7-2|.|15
CASSLEGRSTDTQYF
TGTGCCAGCAGCTTAGAGGGGCGGAGCACAGATACGCAGTATTTT
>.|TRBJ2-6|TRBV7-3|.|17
CASSPGTSGSGANVLTF
TGTGCCAGCAGCCCAGGGACTTCCGGCTCTGGGGCCAACGTCCTGACTTTC
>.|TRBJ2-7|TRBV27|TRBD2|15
CASSLSSAGGVEQYF
TGTGCCAGCAGTTTATCATCCGCGGGGGGGGTGGAGCAGTACTTC
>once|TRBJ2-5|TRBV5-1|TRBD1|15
CASSWRTGGSETQYF
TGCGCCAGCAGCTGGCGAACAGGGGGTAGCGAGACCCAGTACTTC
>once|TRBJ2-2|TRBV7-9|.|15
CASSPKGGYTGELFF
TGTGCCAGCAGCCCAAAGGGAGGCTACACCGGGGAGCTGTTTTTT
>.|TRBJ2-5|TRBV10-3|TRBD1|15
CAISESPGGRETQYF
TGTGCCATCAGTGAGTCACCAGGGGGCCGGGAGACCCAGTACTTC
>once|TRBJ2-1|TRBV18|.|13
CASSPLGGNEQFF
TGTGCCAGCTCACCACTGGGGGGCAATGAGCAGTTCTTC
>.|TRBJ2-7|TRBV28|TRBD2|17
CASSPPVGTSGSYEQYF
TGTGCCAGCAGTCCCCCCGTCGGGACTAGCGGCTCCTACGAGCAGTACTTC
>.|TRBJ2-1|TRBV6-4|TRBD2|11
CASKSGGEQFF
TGTGCCAGCAAAAGCGGGGGTGAGCAGTTCTTC
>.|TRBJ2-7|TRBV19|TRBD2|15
CASGGAREATYEQYF
TGTGCCAGTGGAGGGGCGCGGGAGGCGACCTACGAGCAGTACTTC
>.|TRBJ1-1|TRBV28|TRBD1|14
CASSAYRGFTEAFF
TGTGCCAGCAGCGCTTACAGGGGTTTCACTGAAGCTTTCTTT
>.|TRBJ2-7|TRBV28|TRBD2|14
CASTKVAGLYEQYF
TGTGCCAGCACTAAGGTAGCGGGCCTCTACGAGCAGTACTTC
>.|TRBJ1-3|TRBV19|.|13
CASSILSGNTIYF
TGTGCCAGTAGTATCCTCTCTGGAAACACCATATATTTT
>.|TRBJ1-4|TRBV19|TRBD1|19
CASSLASGGGLATNEKLFF
TGTGCCAGTAGTCTTGCTTCAGGGGGAGGATTGGCAACTAATGAAAAACTGTTTTTT
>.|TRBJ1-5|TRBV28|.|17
CASSLGAPGAKGGPQHF
TGTGCCAGCAGTTTGGGGGCGCCAGGAGCGAAGGGTGGGCCCCAGCATTTT
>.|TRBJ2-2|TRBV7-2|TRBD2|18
CASSASLAGGRVTGELFF
TGTGCCAGCAGCGCAAGCCTAGCGGGAGGGCGAGTTACCGGGGAGCTGTTTTTT
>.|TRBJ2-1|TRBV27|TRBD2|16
CASSLLAGGPHNEQFF
TGTGCCAGCAGTTTATTAGCGGGAGGTCCCCACAATGAGCAGTTCTTC
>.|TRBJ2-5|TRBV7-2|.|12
CASSSSRETQYF
TGTGCCAGCAGCTCGTCGAGAGAGACCCAGTACTTC
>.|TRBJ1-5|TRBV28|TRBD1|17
CASSPGTGGWNNQPQHF
TGTGCCAGCAGCCCCGGGACAGGGGGCTGGAACAATCAGCCCCAGCATTTT
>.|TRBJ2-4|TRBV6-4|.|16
CASKRDPGTRQNIQYF
TGTGCCAGTAAACGGGATCCTGGGACTCGTCAAAACATTCAGTACTTC
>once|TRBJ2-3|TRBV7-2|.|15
CASSLMGASTDTQYF
TGTGCCAGCAGCTTGATGGGGGCTAGCACAGATACGCAGTATTTT
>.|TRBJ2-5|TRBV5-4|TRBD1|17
CASSQMGGTGPRETQYF
TGTGCCAGCAGCCAGATGGGCGGGACAGGGCCTCGAGAGACCCAGTACTTC
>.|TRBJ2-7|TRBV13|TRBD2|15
CASSVLLAGENEQYF
TGTGCCAGCAGCGTCCTACTAGCGGGAGAGAACGAGCAGTACTTC
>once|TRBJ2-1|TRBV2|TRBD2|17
CASRRTSGRASYNEQFF
TGTGCCAGCAGACGGACTAGCGGGAGGGCATCCTACAATGAGCAGTTCTTC